This TCR beta chain was found in a study of Ad26.COV2.S vaccination and SARS-CoV-2 variants. Study observations and caveats: Among vaccine recipients, spike-specific TCR breadth exceeded that of placebo recipients.

Some clones are missing from TCRdb's copy, which holds only in-frame ones; the method was immunoSEQ multiplex PCR. Counted here are about 680,000 clones, about 89% occurring once; the ten biggest clones make up around 1.5%. This clone came up once. The antigen is not known. The treatment here: roughly 18 received Ad26.COV2.S at low or high dose, single or two shots; 5 received placebo; per-sample allocation not given. Samples came from day 63 after the first vaccine or placebo injection. This Boston cohort included adults aged 18-55 years. What was given as vaccine was an Ad26 vector encoding Wuhan-strain SARS-CoV-2 spike. Germline CDR1 is SGHKS and CDR2 is YYEKEE (reference sequence). Germline trimming cut 2 bases from V and 4 bases from J; bases unmatched to any gene: 10. The length of the CDR3 is 17 residues.

The material sequenced was peripheral blood, taken in a trial of Ad26.COV2.S vaccine versus placebo. The receptor was derived from a person between 18 and 65 years old who received the Ad26.COV2.S COVID-19 vaccine or a placebo. The chain carries TRBV5-5 and TRBJ2-2, with 8 bases fitting TRBD2. Written as DNA, the CDR3 is TGTGCCAGCAGCTTTAATGGTCGGCGGGGGGCCACCGGGGAGCTGTTTTTT. Protein sequence: CASSFNGRRGATGELFF.